The sequence of this T cell receptor (beta chain) was determined in a study of T cells in Graves' hyperthyroidism and ophthalmopathy. Study conclusions and caveats: From stable hyperthyroidism, ophthalmopathy was set apart by a 13 V-J model. Peripheral blood also featured most of the thyroid clonotypes expanded above 0.001.

In this sample, this clonotype turned up many times. The antigen is undetermined. Germline CDR1 MGHRA, CDR2 YSYEKL. The CDR3 totals 15 residues. V dropped 3 bases and J dropped 1 base, with 9 bases sitting between them. TCR beta CDR3 region amplification was performed from RNA transcripts. Using the HTBI primer set, a first-round RT-PCR was run on the TCR CDR3. Using its own MiXCR run on the multiplex PCR reads, TCRdb lists one record per CDR3 protein. In the table there are 450,000 to 700,000 distinct CDR3 sequences, 46% of which are singletons. The sample comprised peripheral blood or thyroid tissue (not recorded which). The chain links TRBV4-1 to TRBJ1-4; no firm D call. The sequence was collected from an adult woman with Graves' disease, either hyperthyroidism or ophthalmopathy (not recorded which). CDR3 in DNA: TGCGCCAGCAGCCAGGGGAGTCGAACTAATGAAAAACTGTTTTTT. It specifies CASSQGSRTNEKLFF.